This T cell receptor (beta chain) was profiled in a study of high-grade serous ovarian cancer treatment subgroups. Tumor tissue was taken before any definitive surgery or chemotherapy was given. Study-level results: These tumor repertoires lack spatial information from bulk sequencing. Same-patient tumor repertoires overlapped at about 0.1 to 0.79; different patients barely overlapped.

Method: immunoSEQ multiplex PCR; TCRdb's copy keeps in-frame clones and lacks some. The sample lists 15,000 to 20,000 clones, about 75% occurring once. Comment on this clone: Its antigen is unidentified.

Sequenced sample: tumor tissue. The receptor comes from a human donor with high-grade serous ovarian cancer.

Here the CDR3 DNA reads TGTGCCAGAAGCTTCCCTGGCAATCAGCCCCAGCATTTT. Translated: CARSFPGNQPQHF. The rearrangement joins TRBV5-3 to TRBJ1-5; D unclear. TRBV5-3 is placed among ORFs of uncertain function. The germline V and J ends were trimmed by 2 bases and 2 bases, with 5 bases remaining between them. CDR3 length: 13 residues.